These 8 T cell receptor beta chains share one sample of origin, sequenced in a study of OX40 agonist ivuxolimab in advanced cancers. The library was made by the immunoSEQ multiplex PCR assay. Entries here come from immuneACCESS through TCRdb and include only in-frame sequences with V and J called. Some clones fail to appear in such tables; in the studies checked, an unresolved V gene covers under half of the shortfall, and the cause of the remainder is unknown. The sample table records 60,000 or so clones; 84% of these occur just once. Of the sample, around 30% is held by the ten largest clones. Sequences were derived from CD4+ or CD8+ T cells sorted from blood, sampled in a trial of the OX40 agonist ivuxolimab. These receptors all stem from an adult with an advanced solid tumor such as melanoma, head and neck, liver or kidney cancer.

This chain connects TRBV29-1 to TRBJ1-2; perhaps TRBD1 as D (6 bases). V was clipped by 0 bases and J by 2 bases, with 10 bases between them. CDR1 and CDR2 (germline): SQVTM, ANQGSEA. The CDR3 totals 14 residues. CDR3: CSVEDVGGNYGYTF. The CDR3 bases are TGCAGCGTTGAAGATGTAGGGGGAAACTATGGCTACACCTTC. Full variable domain (missing parts from reference TRBV29-1 and TRBJ1-2): SAVISQKPSRDICQRGTSLTIQCQVDSQVTMMFWYRQQPGQSLTLIATANQGSEATYESGFVIDKFPISRPNLTFSTLTVSNMSPEDSSIYLCSVEDVGGNYGYTFGSGTRLTVV.

The J gene is TRBJ2-7, the V gene TRBV19, with 9 bases that match TRBD1. This CDR3 has 15 amino acids. The germline V gene has CDR1 LNHDA and CDR2 SQIVND (reference sequence). Trimming at V came to 2 bases and at J to 3 bases, leaving 5 bases not matched to a gene. CDR3 protein: CASSITWTGVYEQYF. The CDR3 nucleotides read TGTGCCAGTAGTATAACCTGGACAGGGGTCTACGAGCAGTACTTC.

J is TRBJ1-2 and V is TRBV27, with D possibly being TRBD1 (5 bases). This CDR3 has 15 residues. The V and J ends lost 5 bases and 2 bases respectively, with 15 bases between them. Germline loops: CDR1 MNHEY, CDR2 SMNVEV (reference sequence). CDR3 sequence reads: CASSPWDANNYGYTF. As DNA, the CDR3 is TGTGCCAGCAGTCCCTGGGACGCAAACAACTATGGCTACACCTTC.

The rearrangement links TRBV19 to TRBJ2-5; the match to TRBD2 covers 8 bases. CDR1 is LNHDA and CDR2 is SQIVND in the germline V gene (reference sequence). The CDR3 covers 15 residues. V shed 3 bases, J shed 0 bases, and the junction held 3 bases outside the gene matches. The CDR3, as DNA: TGTGCCAGTAGTATGTGGCGGGGGGACCAAGAGACCCAGTACTTC. Its protein is CASSMWRGDQETQYF.

This chain joins TRBV6-1 and TRBJ2-4; a weak D match, TRBD1 (6 bases). V dropped 7 bases and J dropped 2 bases, with 15 bases sitting between them. The CDR3 extends over 15 amino acids. Germline V CDR1 and CDR2: MNHNS, SASEGT. CDR3 residues: CASNPTQGTKNIQYF. The CDR3 DNA follows: TGTGCCAGCAATCCCACACAGGGTACCAAAAACATTCAGTACTTC.

The chain couples TRBV10-3 to TRBJ2-3; the D gene is possibly TRBD2 (7 bases). This CDR3 contains 15 residues. Trimming took off 4 bases at V and 3 bases at J, with 14 bases between the two ends. Germline CDR1 reads ENHRY; CDR2 reads SYGVKD. CDR3 in DNA: TGTGCCATCAGTGGCTCGGGGGGCCCGACAGATACGCAGTATTTT. Amino acids: CAISGSGGPTDTQYF.

In the case of this clone: Compared with germline, one end of the junction differs, possibly owing to a read error. This chain connects TRBV6-1 to TRBJ2-7, with D unresolved. Germline-derived CDR1 and CDR2 are MNHNS and SASEGT. This CDR3 is 12 amino acids long. The CDR3 DNA follows: TGTGCCAGCAGCGAAGGCATTTACGAGCAGTACTTC. It codes for CASSEGIYEQYF.

J is TRBJ2-7 and V is TRBV6-6; 9 positions agree with TRBD1. Germline loops: CDR1 MNHNY, CDR2 SVGAGI (reference sequence). V dropped 5 bases and J dropped 5; count of bases not matched to a gene: 10. This CDR3 contains 15 residues. CDR3 sequence: CASSDLGQGKNEQYF. DNA of the CDR3: TGTGCCAGCAGTGACCTTGGACAGGGGAAGAACGAGCAGTACTTC.